This T cell receptor beta chain is from a study of T cell repertoires in cytomegalovirus infection. Study details: CMV infection together with matching HLA type was indicated by public TCR beta signatures. Overall study findings and caveats: People with CMV and the relevant HLA were identified by cumulative public TCR beta family frequency. The response measured ex vivo was dominated by TCR beta clonotypes (HLA-C-restricted and CMV-specific).

About this clonotype: Antigen: not known.

The CDR3 consists of 16 residues. Germline assignment: CDR1 SGHRS and CDR2 YFSETQ. V was clipped by 1 base and J by 0 bases, with 10 bases between them. One entry per CDR3 protein results from TCRdb running MiXCR on the reads. The sample holds fewer than 550,000 distinct CDR3 sequences, about 11% seen once. The clonotype was recovered from a human donor in good health (CMV status not recorded). Some clones in this sample may be carry-over from other donors' samples. Material: PBMCs. The rearrangement links TRBV5-1 to TRBJ1-4; D is unresolved. Here the CDR3 reads CASSLFGVATNEKLFF. The CDR3 bases are TGCGCCAGCAGCTTGTTCGGGGTTGCAACTAATGAAAAACTGTTTTTT.